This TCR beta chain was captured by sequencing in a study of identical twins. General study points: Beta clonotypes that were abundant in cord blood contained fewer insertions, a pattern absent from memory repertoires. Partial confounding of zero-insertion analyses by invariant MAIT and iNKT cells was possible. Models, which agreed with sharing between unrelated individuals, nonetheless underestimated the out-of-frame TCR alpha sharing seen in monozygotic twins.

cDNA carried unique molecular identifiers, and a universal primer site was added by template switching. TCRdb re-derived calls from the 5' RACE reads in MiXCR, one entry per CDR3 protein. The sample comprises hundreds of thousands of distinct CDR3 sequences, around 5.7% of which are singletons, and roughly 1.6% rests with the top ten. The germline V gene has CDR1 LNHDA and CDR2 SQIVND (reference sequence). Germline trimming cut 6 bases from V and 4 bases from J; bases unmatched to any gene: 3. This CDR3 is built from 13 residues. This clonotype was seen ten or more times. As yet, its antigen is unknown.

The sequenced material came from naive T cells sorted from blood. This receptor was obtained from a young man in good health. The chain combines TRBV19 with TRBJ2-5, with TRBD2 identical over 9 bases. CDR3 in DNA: TGTGCCAGTAGGGATAGCGGGAGAGAGACCCAGTACTTC. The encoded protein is CASRDSGRETQYF. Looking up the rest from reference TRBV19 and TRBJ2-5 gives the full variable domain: DGGITQSPKYLFRKEGQNVTLSCEQNLNHDAMYWYRQDPGQGLRLIYYSQIVNDFQKGDIAEGYSVSREKKESFPLTVTSAQKNPTAFYLCASRDSGRETQYFGPGTRLLVL.